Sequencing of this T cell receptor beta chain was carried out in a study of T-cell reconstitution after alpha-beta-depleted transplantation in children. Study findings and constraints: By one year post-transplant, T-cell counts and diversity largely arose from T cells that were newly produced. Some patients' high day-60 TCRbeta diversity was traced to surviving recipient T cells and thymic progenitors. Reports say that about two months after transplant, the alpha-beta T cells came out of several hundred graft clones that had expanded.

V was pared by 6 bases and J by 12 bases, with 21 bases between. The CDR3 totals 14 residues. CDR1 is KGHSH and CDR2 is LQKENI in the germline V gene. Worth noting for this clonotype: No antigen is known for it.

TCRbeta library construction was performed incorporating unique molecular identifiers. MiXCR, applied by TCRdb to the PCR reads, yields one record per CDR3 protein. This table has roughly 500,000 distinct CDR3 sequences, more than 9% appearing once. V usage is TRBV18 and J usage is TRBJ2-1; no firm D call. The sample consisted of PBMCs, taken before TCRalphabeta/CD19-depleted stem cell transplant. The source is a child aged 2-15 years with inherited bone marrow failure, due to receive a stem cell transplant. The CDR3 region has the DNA TGTGCCAGCTCCTCCCTTGACACGGGCCCGGGGCAGTTCTTC. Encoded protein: CASSSLDTGPGQFF.